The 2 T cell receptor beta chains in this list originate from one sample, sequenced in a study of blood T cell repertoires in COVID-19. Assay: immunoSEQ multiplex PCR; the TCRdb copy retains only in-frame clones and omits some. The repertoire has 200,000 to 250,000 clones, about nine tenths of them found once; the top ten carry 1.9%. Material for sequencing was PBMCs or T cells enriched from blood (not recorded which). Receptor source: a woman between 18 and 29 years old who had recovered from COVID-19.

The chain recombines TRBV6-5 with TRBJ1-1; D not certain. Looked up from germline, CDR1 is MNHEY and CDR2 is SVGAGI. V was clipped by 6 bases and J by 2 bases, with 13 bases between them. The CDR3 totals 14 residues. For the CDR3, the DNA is TGTGCCAGCAGGCCCGGGATAGGTAACACTGAAGCTTTCTTT. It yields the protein CASRPGIGNTEAFF.

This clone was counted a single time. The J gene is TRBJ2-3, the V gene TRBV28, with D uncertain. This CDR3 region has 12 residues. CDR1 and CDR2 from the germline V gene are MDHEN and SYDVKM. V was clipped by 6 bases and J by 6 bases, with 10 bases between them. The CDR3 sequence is CASRPWSDTQYF. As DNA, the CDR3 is TGTGCCAGCAGGCCCTGGAGTGATACGCAGTATTTT.